This T cell receptor beta chain appears in the sequencing data of a study of T cell responses to AZD1222 COVID-19 vaccine. Study-wide context: Second doses were pooled across both intervals (about 4 or about 12 weeks). Broader study findings: Researchers took repertoire samples only after the peak T cell response had come. Clonal diversity was possibly underestimated, and white British individuals and females predominated among donors. Unmutated regions of variants are reportedly targeted by nearly half of spike-specific TCRs.

Measured with immunoSEQ multiplex PCR; TCRdb has only the in-frame clones, and not every one. Of some 130,000 clones listed, 92% are singletons. Note on this clone: Its specificity is not known.

The CDR3 consists of 15 residues. V was cut by 1 base and J by 0 bases, with 10 bases left in between. Germline V CDR1 and CDR2: SGHKS, YYEKEE (reference sequence). The V gene is TRBV5-5, the J gene TRBJ1-1; unclear D gene. This TCR was sampled from an adult in good health. Sequences were derived from peripheral blood, sampled on day 0 of AZD1222 vaccination. DNA for the CDR3: TGTGCCAGCAGCTTGTTTGCTCAGATGAACACTGAAGCTTTCTTT. Its protein product is CASSLFAQMNTEAFF.